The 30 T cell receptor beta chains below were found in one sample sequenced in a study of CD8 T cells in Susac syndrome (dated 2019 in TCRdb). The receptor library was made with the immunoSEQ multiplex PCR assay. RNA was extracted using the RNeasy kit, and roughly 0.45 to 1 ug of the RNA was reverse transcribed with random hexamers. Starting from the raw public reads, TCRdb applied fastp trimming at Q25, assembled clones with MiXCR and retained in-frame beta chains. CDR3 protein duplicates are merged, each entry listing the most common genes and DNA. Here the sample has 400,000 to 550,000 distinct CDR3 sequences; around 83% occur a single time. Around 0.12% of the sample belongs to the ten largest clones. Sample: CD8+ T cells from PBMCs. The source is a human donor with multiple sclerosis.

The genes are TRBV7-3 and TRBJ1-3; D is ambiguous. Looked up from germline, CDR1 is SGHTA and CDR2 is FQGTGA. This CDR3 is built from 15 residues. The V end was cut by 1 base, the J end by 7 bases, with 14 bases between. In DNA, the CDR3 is TGTGCCAGCAGCTTAATCCCAGGTGGGGAGAACACCATATATTTT. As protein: CASSLIPGGENTIYF.

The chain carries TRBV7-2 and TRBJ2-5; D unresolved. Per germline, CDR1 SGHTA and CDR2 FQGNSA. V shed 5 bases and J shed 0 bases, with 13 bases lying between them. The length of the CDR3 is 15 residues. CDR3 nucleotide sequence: TGTGCCAGCAGCCCAGTACAGACCTACCAAGAGACCCAGTACTTC. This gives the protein CASSPVQTYQETQYF. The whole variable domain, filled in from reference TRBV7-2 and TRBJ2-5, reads GAGVSQSPSNKVTEKGKDVELRCDPISGHTALYWYRQSLGQGLEFLIYFQGNSAPDKSGLPSDRFSAERTGGSVSTLTIQRTQQEDSAVYLCASSPVQTYQETQYFGPGTRLLVL.

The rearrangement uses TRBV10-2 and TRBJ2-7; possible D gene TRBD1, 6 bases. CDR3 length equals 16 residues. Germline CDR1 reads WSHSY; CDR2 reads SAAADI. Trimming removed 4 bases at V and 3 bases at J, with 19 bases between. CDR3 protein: CASSGSDRSHLYEQYF. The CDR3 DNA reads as TGCGCCAGCAGTGGTTCAGACAGGTCCCACCTCTACGAGCAGTACTTC.

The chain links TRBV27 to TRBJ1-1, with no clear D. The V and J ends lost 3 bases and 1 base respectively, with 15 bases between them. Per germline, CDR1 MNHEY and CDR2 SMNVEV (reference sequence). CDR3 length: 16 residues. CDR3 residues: CASSLYIGVGNTEAFF. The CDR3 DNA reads TGTGCCAGCAGTTTGTATATTGGGGTGGGGAACACTGAAGCTTTCTTT.

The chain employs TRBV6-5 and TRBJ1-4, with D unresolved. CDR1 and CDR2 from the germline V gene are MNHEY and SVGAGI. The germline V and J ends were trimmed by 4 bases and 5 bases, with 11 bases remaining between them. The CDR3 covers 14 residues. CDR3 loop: CASSSTGINEKLFF. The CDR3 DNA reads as TGTGCCAGCAGTTCGACCGGGATAAATGAAAAACTGTTTTTT.

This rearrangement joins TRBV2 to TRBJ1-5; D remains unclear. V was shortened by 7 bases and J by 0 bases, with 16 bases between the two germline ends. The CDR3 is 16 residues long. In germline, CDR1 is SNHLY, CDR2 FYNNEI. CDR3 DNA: TGTGCCAGCACCCAAGAGACACTATATAGCAATCAGCCCCAGCATTTT. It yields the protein CASTQETLYSNQPQHF.

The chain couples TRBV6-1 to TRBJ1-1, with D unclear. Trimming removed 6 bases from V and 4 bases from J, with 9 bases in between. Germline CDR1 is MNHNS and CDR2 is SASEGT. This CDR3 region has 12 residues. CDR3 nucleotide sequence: TGTGCCAGCAGGGAAATAGGCACTGAAGCTTTCTTT. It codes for CASREIGTEAFF.

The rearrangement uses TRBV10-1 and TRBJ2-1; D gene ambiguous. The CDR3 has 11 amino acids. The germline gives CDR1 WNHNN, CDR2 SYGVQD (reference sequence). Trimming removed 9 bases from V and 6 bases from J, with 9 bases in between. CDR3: CASGQFNEQFF. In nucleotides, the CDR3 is TGCGCCAGTGGGCAATTCAATGAGCAGTTCTTC.

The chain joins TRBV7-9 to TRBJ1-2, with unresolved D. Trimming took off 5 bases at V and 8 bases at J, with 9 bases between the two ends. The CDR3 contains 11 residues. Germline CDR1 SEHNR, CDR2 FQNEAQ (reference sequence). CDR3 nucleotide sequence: TGTGCCAGCAGCAAAGCAGGCGGCTACACCTTC. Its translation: CASSKAGGYTF.

The CDR3 bases are TGTGCCAGCAGTAGCCCGGGATCTCGCTACGAGCAGTACTTC. Protein product: CASSSPGSRYEQYF. V and J are TRBV7-9 and TRBJ2-7; a weak D match, TRBD2 (5 bases). V was shortened by 6 bases and J by 3 bases, with 15 bases between the two germline ends. CDR3 length: 14 residues. In germline, CDR1 is SEHNR, CDR2 FQNEAQ (reference sequence).

The CDR3 bases are TGTGCCAGCAGTGAATCAGGGTCCGGAGTCAATCAGCCCCAGCATTTT. This codes for CASSESGSGVNQPQHF. The V and J genes are TRBV2 and TRBJ1-5, with TRBD1 as a possible D gene (5 bases). V was cut by 2 bases and J by 3 bases, with 14 bases left in between. This CDR3 region has 16 residues. The V gene's germline CDR1 is SNHLY and CDR2 FYNNEI.

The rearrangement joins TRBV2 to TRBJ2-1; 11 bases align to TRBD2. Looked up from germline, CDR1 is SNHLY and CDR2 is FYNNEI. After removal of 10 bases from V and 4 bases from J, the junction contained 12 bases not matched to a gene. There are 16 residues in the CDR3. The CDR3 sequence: CATLGRRLAGYNEQFF. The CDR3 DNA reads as TGTGCCACCCTGGGTCGACGACTAGCGGGGTACAATGAGCAGTTCTTC.

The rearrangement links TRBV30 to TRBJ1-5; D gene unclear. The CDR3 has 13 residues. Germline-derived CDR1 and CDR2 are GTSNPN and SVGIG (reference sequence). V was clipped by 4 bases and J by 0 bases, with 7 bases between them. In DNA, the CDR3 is TGTGCCTGGACGGCTTATAGCAATCAGCCCCAGCATTTT. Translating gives CAWTAYSNQPQHF.

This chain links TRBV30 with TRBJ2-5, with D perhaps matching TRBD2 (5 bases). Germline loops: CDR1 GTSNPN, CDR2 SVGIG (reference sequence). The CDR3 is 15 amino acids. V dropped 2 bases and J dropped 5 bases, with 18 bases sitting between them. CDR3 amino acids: CAWSTLTEGGETQYF. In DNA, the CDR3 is TGTGCCTGGAGTACCCTTACAGAGGGCGGGGAGACCCAGTACTTC.

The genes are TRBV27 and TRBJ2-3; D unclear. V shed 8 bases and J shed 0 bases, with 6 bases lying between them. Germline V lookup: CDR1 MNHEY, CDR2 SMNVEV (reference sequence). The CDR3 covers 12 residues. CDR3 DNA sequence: TGTGCCAGCTCGGCAAGCACAGATACGCAGTATTTT. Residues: CASSASTDTQYF.

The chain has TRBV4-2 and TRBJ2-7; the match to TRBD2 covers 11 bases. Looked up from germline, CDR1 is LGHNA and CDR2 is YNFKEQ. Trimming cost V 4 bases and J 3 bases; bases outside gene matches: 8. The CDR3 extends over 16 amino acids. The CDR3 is CASSREASGRYYEQYF. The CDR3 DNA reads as TGTGCCAGCAGCCGAGAAGCTAGCGGGAGGTACTACGAGCAGTACTTC.

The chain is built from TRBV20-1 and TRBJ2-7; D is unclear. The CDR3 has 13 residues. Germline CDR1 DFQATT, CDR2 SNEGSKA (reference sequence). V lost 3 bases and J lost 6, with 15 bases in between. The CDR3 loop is CSARPGSGLEQYF. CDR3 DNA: TGCAGTGCTAGGCCCGGATCCGGCCTCGAGCAGTACTTC.

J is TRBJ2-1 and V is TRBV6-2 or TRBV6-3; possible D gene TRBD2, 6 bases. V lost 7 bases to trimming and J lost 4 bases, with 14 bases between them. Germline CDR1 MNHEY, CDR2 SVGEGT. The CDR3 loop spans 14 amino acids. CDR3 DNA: TGTGCCAGCACCGTAGCGGCTCCTTACAATGAGCAGTTCTTC. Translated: CASTVAAPYNEQFF.

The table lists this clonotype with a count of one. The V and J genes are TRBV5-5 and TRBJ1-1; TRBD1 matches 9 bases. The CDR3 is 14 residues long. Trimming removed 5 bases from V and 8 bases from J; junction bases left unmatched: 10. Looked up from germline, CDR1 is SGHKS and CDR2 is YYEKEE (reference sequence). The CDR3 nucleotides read TGTGCCAGCAGAGAGTTAACAGGGGGCATGGAAGCTTTCTTT. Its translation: CASRELTGGMEAFF.

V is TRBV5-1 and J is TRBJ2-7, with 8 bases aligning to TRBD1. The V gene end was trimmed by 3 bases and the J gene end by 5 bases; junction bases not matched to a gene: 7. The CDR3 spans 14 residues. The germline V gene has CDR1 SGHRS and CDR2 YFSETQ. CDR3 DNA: TGCGCCAGCAGCTACCCGGGACAGGTCAACGAGCAGTACTTC. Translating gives CASSYPGQVNEQYF. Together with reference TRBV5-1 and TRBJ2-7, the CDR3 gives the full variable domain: KAGVTQTPRYLIKTRGQQVTLSCSPISGHRSVSWYQQTPGQGLQFLFEYFSETQRNKGNFPGRFSGRQFSNSRSEMNVSTLELGDSALYLCASSYPGQVNEQYFGPGTRLTVT.

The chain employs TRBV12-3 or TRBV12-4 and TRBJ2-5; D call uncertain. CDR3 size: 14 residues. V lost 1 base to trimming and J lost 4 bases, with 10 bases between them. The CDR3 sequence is CASSLESTPETQYF. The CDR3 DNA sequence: TGTGCCAGCAGTTTAGAGAGTACCCCAGAGACCCAGTACTTC.

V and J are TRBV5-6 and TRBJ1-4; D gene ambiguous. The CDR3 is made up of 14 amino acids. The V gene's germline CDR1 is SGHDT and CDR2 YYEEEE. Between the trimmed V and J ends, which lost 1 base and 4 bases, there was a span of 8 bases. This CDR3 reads CASSLIADNEKLFF. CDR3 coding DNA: TGTGCCAGCAGCTTGATAGCAGATAATGAAAAACTGTTTTTT.

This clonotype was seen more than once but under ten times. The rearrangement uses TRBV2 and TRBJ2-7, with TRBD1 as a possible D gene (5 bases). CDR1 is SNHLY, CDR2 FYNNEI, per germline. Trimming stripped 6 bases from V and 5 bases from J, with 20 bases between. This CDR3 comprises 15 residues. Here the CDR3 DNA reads TGTGCCAGCAGGGAGTTAGGGGCAGGGCATGACGAGCAGTACTTC. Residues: CASRELGAGHDEQYF.

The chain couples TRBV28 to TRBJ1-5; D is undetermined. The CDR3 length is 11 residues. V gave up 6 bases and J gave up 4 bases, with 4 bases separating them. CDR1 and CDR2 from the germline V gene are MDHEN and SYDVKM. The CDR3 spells CASRGNQPQHF. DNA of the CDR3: TGTGCCAGCAGGGGTAATCAGCCCCAGCATTTT.

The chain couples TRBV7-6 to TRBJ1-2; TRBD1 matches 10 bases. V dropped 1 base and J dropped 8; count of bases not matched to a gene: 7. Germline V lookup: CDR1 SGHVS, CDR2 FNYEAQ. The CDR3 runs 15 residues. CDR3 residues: CASSLGPGTGDGYTF. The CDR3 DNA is TGTGCCAGCAGCTTAGGACCCGGGACAGGGGACGGCTACACCTTC.

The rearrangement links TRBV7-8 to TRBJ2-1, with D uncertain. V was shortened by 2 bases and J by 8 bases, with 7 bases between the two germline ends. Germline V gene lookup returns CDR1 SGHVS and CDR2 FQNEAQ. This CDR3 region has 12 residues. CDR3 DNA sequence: TGTGCCAGCAGCTTAAACCAGGATGAGCAGTTCTTC. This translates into CASSLNQDEQFF.

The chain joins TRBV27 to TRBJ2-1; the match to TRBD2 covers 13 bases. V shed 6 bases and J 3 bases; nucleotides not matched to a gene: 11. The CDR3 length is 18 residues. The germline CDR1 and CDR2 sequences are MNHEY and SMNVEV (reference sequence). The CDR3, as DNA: TGTGCCAGCAGCGCCCTGACTAGCGGGGGGCCACGCTACAATGAGCAGTTCTTC. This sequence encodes CASSALTSGGPRYNEQFF.

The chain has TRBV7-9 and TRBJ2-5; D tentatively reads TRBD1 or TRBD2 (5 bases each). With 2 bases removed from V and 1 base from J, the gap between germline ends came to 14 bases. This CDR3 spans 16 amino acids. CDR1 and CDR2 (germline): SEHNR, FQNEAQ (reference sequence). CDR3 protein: CASSLIGSGTQETQYF. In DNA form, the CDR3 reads TGTGCCAGCAGCTTAATCGGTTCCGGGACCCAAGAGACCCAGTACTTC.

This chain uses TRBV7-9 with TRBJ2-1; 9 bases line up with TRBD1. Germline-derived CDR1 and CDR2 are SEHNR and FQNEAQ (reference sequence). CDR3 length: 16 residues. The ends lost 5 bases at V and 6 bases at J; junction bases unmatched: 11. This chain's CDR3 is CASSPRQDRGINEQFF. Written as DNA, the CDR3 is TGTGCCAGCAGCCCCCGGCAGGACAGGGGCATCAATGAGCAGTTCTTC.

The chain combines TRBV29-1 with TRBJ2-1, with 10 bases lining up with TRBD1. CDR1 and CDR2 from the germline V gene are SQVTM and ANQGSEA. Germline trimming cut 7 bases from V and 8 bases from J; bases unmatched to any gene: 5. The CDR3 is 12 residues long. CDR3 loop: CSATGTGDEQFF. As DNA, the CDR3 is TGCAGCGCCACCGGGACAGGGGATGAGCAGTTCTTC.